The 10 T cell receptor beta chains below come from one sample, sequenced in a study of human T cells and chemical hapten exposure (dated by TCRdb to the early 2020s). Receptor libraries were prepared by RACE. Sequenced on a NextSeq 500. The public reads were quality trimmed at Q25 with fastp and then assembled into clones with MiXCR by TCRdb, keeping productive beta chains. Entries are consolidated by CDR3 protein sequence, retaining the most common genes and DNA. The sample has some 74,000 distinct CDR3 sequences on record, 11% to 15% of them singletons. About 4.6% of the sample comes from the top ten. The time point tag for this specimen amounts to: pre-sensitization, week 0. Reading the label with the study, this specimen's treatment or condition is: therapeutic diphenylcyclopropenone sensitization with weekly scalp DPC. This material consisted of whole blood, taken in connection with sensitization to the hapten diphenylcyclopropenone (DPC). Every receptor here comes from a woman aged 45-60 years with alopecia areata. Some clones in this sample may be carry-over from other donors' samples.

This chain connects TRBV5-4 to TRBJ2-7; tentatively, D is TRBD2 (7 bases). Germline-derived CDR1 and CDR2 are SGHNT and YYREEE (reference sequence). Trimming pared 1 base from V and 1 base from J, leaving 15 bases between. CDR3 length: 16 amino acids. The CDR3 DNA reads as TGTGCCAGCAGCTTGATGGGGGCTAGCGGTTCCTACGAGCAGTACTTC. Residues: CASSLMGASGSYEQYF.

The chain is built from TRBV11-2 and TRBJ2-7; D not certain. This CDR3 contains 14 residues. Germline loops: CDR1 SGHAT, CDR2 FQNNGV. The ends were cut back, 3 bases at V and 0 bases at J, with 9 bases in the middle. In DNA, the CDR3 is TGTGCCAGCAGCTTCAGAGACCTCTCCTACGAGCAGTACTTC. This translates into CASSFRDLSYEQYF.

The CDR3 sequence is CASSQDVGTSSPSAQYF. The DNA of the CDR3 is TGTGCCAGCAGCCAAGATGTTGGGACTAGCAGCCCCTCGGCGCAGTATTTT. The V and J genes are TRBV4-2 and TRBJ2-3; 9 bases line up with TRBD2. The junction had 14 bases not matched to a gene; V was cut back by 0 bases and J by 10 bases. Germline values: CDR1 LGHNA, CDR2 YNFKEQ. The CDR3 consists of 17 residues.

This clonotype showed up just a few times. The chain uses TRBV7-2 and TRBJ2-7; 10 bases are shared with TRBD2. The V gene end was trimmed by 5 bases and the J gene end by 3 bases; junction bases not matched to a gene: 7. CDR1 is SGHTA and CDR2 is FQGNSA in the germline V gene. The CDR3 totals 15 residues. This CDR3 is CASSTRTSGDYEQYF. CDR3 DNA sequence: TGTGCCAGCAGCACAAGGACTAGCGGCGACTACGAGCAGTACTTC.

V usage is TRBV29-1 and J usage is TRBJ1-1, with 9 bases lining up with TRBD1. Trimming cost V 5 bases and J 6 bases; bases outside gene matches: 7. Germline CDR1 is SQVTM and CDR2 is ANQGSEA. CDR3 length: 13 amino acids. CDR3: CSVTGTGKAEAFF. CDR3 nucleotide sequence: TGCAGCGTTACCGGGACAGGGAAAGCTGAAGCTTTCTTT.

The chain has TRBV29-1 and TRBJ1-5, with no clear D. This CDR3 spans 13 amino acids. The germline V and J ends were trimmed by 1 base and 6 bases, with 10 bases remaining between them. CDR1 SQVTM and CDR2 ANQGSEA come from the germline V gene. The CDR3 reads CSVEGVDGQPQHF. In nucleotides, the CDR3 is TGCAGCGTTGAAGGGGTGGATGGTCAGCCCCAGCATTTT.

This clonotype was counted a few times. The chain uses TRBV19 and TRBJ2-4, with 8 bases fitting TRBD1. V shed 4 bases and J 9 bases; nucleotides not matched to a gene: 8. This CDR3 comprises 14 residues. CDR1 is LNHDA and CDR2 is SQIVND in the germline V gene (reference sequence). The CDR3 spells CASSNNRGSSIQYF. The CDR3 nucleotides read TGTGCCAGTAGTAACAACAGGGGGTCGTCCATTCAGTACTTC.

The V gene is TRBV27, the J gene TRBJ2-7, with 7 positions matching TRBD2. The V gene end was trimmed by 5 bases and the J gene end by 2 bases; junction bases not matched to a gene: 12. CDR1 and CDR2 (germline): MNHEY, SMNVEV (reference sequence). The CDR3 has 16 amino acids. This chain's CDR3 is CASSPQPSGRTYEQYF. The CDR3 DNA reads TGTGCCAGCAGTCCACAACCCTCCGGGAGGACCTACGAGCAGTACTTC.

This chain links TRBV7-9 with TRBJ2-2; 12 bases fit TRBD2. The germline V gene encodes CDR1 SEHNR and CDR2 FQNEAQ (reference sequence). This CDR3 has 18 amino acids. The ends lost 5 bases at V and 6 bases at J; junction bases unmatched: 13. For the CDR3, the DNA is TGTGCCAGCAGCCCTAGGACTAGCGGGAAGTCTCGCCCCGGGGAGCTGTTTTTT. This translates into CASSPRTSGKSRPGELFF.

This clonotype was picked up many times. V usage is TRBV28 and J usage is TRBJ2-3, with D possibly matching TRBD1 (5 bases). The length of the CDR3 is 14 residues. Looked up from germline, CDR1 is MDHEN and CDR2 is SYDVKM. Trimming shortened V by 10 bases and J by 1 base, and 15 bases separated the two germline ends. The CDR3 reads CATTPPRGTDTQYF. The CDR3 DNA is TGTGCCACCACCCCCCCCAGGGGCACAGATACGCAGTATTTT.